These T cell receptor beta chains were read from a single sample in a study of response to subunit inactivated influenza vaccine. From the RT-PCR reads, TCRdb called clonotypes with MiXCR, one entry per CDR3 protein. There are some 850,000 distinct CDR3 sequences in the sample; approximately 17% occur only once, and 11% lies in the top ten. The specimen was PBMCs from blood, collected 4 to 6 days after vaccination. Receptor source: a man between 50 and 59 years old who received an inactivated influenza vaccine. Both conserved end residues are part of each CDR3. D genes are given only for firm matches. Expanded clones get a size class; other rows say once, few or many, or leave the size out.

TRBV7-8	16	few	TRBJ2-1	NA	TGTGCCAGCAGCTTGGGTCGGGACATAAGAAGCACTGAGCAGTTCTTC	CASSLGRDIRSTEQFF
TRBV5-1	14	NA	TRBJ2-7	NA	TGCGCCAGCAGCTTCGACGCAAGCTCCTACGAGCAGTACTTC	CASSFDASSYEQYF
TRBV6-2/TRBV6-3	17	few	TRBJ2-1	NA	TGTGCCAGCAGTTATATCCACGGGCGGAGGGGTCACAATGAGCAGTTCTTC	CASSYIHGRRGHNEQFF
TRBV4-3	15	NA	TRBJ2-1	NA	TGCGCCAGCAGCCAAGGGGTCGGGGCCTACAATGAGCAGTTCTTC	CASSQGVGAYNEQFF
TRBV2	14	NA	TRBJ2-7	TRBD1	TGTGCCAGCAGTAGGCGGACAGGGGGCCTCGAGCAGTACTTC	CASSRRTGGLEQYF
TRBV7-2	13	NA	TRBJ2-7	NA	TGTGCCAGCAGCTTAGTCAGGGGTGTCGAGCAGTACTTC	CASSLVRGVEQYF
TRBV6-2/TRBV6-3	15	many	TRBJ2-7	NA	TGTGCCAGCAGCTACCCGGACCGGGTTAGTTACGAGCAGTACTTC	CASSYPDRVSYEQYF
TRBV5-1	14	few	TRBJ1-1	NA	TGCGCCAGCAGCTTGGAGGTCCGGGCTACTGAAGCTTTCTTT	CASSLEVRATEAFF
TRBV7-9	16	NA	TRBJ2-1	TRBD2	TGTGCCAGCAGCCCGGGGGGGGGAATCGCCTACAATGAGCAGTTCTTC	CASSPGGGIAYNEQFF
TRBV7-2	15	NA	TRBJ2-2	NA	TGTGCCAGCAGCTTTAACGGGAGATGGACCGGGGAGCTGTTTTTT	CASSFNGRWTGELFF
TRBV6-2/TRBV6-3	12	NA	TRBJ2-2	NA	TGTGCCAGCAGTTACTCGATCGGGGAGCTGTTTTTT	CASSYSIGELFF
TRBV3-1	14	NA	TRBJ2-7	NA	TGTGCCAGCAGCCAAGAGTTAGCCACCTACGAGCAGTACTTC	CASSQELATYEQYF
TRBV7-9	13	many	TRBJ2-3	NA	TGTGCCAGCAGTCCGCTCAGTACAGATACGCAGTATTTT	CASSPLSTDTQYF
TRBV5-5	13	NA	TRBJ2-5	NA	TGTGCCAGCAGCTTGCCAGGGGAAGAGACCCAGTACTTC	CASSLPGEETQYF
TRBV4-1	14	few	TRBJ2-7	NA	TGCGCCAGCAGCCAGGCAGGACTTTTATACGAGCAGTACTTC	CASSQAGLLYEQYF
TRBV7-2	13	NA	TRBJ2-7	NA	TGTGCCAGCAGCACGACTGGGGACCACGAGCAGTACTTC	CASSTTGDHEQYF
TRBV12-3/TRBV12-4	14	NA	TRBJ1-6	TRBD1	TGTGCCAGCAGATCACAGGGGTTTAATTCACCCCTCCACTTT	CASRSQGFNSPLHF
TRBV7-6	15	NA	TRBJ1-1	NA	TGTGCCAGCAGCTTAGCGGGCAGTCTGAACACTGAAGCTTTCTTT	CASSLAGSLNTEAFF
TRBV11-1	18	NA	TRBJ2-5	TRBD2	TGTGCCAGCAGCTTATCCGTTTGGACAGCGGGAGGATCAGAGACCCAGTACTTC	CASSLSVWTAGGSETQYF
TRBV20-1	16	many	TRBJ2-7	TRBD2	TGCAGTGCTAGGCCTAGCGGGAGGGATAGGACCTACGAGCAGTACTTC	CSARPSGRDRTYEQYF
TRBV12-3/TRBV12-4	13	NA	TRBJ2-5	NA	TGTGCCAGCAGTTTTAACAACCAAGAGACCCAGTACTTC	CASSFNNQETQYF
TRBV6-1	15	few	TRBJ2-1	NA	TGTGCCAGCAGCCCAACGGGGGTATCCTACAATGAGCAGTTCTTC	CASSPTGVSYNEQFF
TRBV30	13	NA	TRBJ1-3	NA	TGTGCCTGGAGTGAGTTAACTGGAAACACCATATATTTT	CAWSELTGNTIYF
TRBV11-2	16	NA	TRBJ2-5	TRBD2	TGTGCCAGCAAAGACGGGGGACTAGCTGTCGATCAGACCCAGTACTTC	CASKDGGLAVDQTQYF
TRBV30	13	NA	TRBJ1-6	NA	TGTGCCTGGAGTCGGGAGAATAATTCACCCCTCCACTTT	CAWSRENNSPLHF
TRBV30	12	NA	TRBJ2-7	NA	TGTGCCTGGGGCAGAACGACTGGAGAGCAGTACTTC	CAWGRTTGEQYF
TRBV9	15	NA	TRBJ2-2	NA	TGTGCCAGCAGCGTAGCTGGGGCAGGAGCCGGGGAGCTGTTTTTT	CASSVAGAGAGELFF
TRBV29-1	14	many	TRBJ1-3	NA	TGCAGCGTCTCCCGGGACACCTCTGGAAACACCATATATTTT	CSVSRDTSGNTIYF
TRBV11-2	16	few	TRBJ1-6	TRBD1	TGTGCCAGCAGCTTATCGGCAGGGGGTTATAATTCACCCCTCCACTTT	CASSLSAGGYNSPLHF
TRBV28	20	NA	TRBJ2-1	NA	TGTGCCAGCAGTTTCCAACTGGACCGGGGGAGATCTAGCTCCTACAATGAGCAGTTCTTC	CASSFQLDRGRSSSYNEQFF
TRBV7-9	14	few	TRBJ1-4	NA	TGTGCCAGCAGCTTCTGGGGGAGCGGGGAAAAACTGTTTTTT	CASSFWGSGEKLFF
TRBV20-1	18	NA	TRBJ2-6	NA	TGCAGTGCTAGAGTCGGGGCAGGGAGGGGGCCTGGGGCCAACGTCCTGACTTTC	CSARVGAGRGPGANVLTF
TRBV12-3/TRBV12-4	17	NA	TRBJ2-1	TRBD1	TGTGCCAGCAGCTCTATCTGGACAGGGCCATGGTACAATGAGCAGTTCTTC	CASSSIWTGPWYNEQFF
TRBV12-3/TRBV12-4	15	few	TRBJ1-1	NA	TGTGCCAGCAGTCGACGAGGCGGCCTGAACACTGAAGCTTTCTTT	CASSRRGGLNTEAFF